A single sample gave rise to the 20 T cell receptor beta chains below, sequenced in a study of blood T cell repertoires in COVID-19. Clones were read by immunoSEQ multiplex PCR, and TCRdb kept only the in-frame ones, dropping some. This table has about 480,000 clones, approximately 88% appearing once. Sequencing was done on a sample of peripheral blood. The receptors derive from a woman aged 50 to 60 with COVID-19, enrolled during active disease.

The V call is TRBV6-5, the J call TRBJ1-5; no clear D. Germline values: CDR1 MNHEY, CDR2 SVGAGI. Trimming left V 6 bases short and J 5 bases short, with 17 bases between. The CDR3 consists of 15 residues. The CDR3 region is CASRRLPSTDQPQHF. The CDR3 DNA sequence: TGTGCCAGCAGACGACTACCCTCCACGGATCAGCCCCAGCATTTT.

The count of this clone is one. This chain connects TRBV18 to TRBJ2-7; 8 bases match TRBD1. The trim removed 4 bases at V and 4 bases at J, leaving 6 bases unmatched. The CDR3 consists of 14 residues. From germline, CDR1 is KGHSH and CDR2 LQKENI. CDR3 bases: TGTGCCAGCTCACGAGGGACAGGCGGGTACGAGCAGTACTTC. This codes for CASSRGTGGYEQYF.

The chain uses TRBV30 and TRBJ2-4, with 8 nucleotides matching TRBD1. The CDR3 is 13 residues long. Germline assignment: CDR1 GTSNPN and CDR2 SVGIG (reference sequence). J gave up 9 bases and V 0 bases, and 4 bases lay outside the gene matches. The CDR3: CAWSVQGDGIQYF. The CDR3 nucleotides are TGTGCCTGGAGTGTACAGGGGGATGGCATTCAGTACTTC.

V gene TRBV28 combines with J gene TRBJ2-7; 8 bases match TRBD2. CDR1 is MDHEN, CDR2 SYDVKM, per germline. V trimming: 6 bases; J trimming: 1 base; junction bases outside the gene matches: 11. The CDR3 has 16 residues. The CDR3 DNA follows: TGTGCCAGCAGCCAGCAACGCGGGGGGAAGTCCTACGAGCAGTACTTC. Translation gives CASSQQRGGKSYEQYF.

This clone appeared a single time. This CDR3 is CASSLGTTNTEAFF. In DNA form, the CDR3 reads TGTGCCAGCAGCTTAGGGACAACAAACACTGAAGCTTTCTTT. The chain recombines TRBV11-2 with TRBJ1-1, with D maybe TRBD1 (5 bases). The V end was cut by 1 base, the J end by 2 bases, with 8 bases between. The germline CDR1 and CDR2 sequences are SGHAT and FQNNGV. CDR3 size: 14 residues.

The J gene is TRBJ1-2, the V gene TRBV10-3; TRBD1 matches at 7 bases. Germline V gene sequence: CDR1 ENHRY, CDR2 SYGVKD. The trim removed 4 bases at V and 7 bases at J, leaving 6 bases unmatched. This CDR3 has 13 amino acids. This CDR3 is CAISGGTVRGYTF. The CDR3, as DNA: TGTGCCATCAGTGGGGGGACAGTTCGTGGCTACACCTTC.

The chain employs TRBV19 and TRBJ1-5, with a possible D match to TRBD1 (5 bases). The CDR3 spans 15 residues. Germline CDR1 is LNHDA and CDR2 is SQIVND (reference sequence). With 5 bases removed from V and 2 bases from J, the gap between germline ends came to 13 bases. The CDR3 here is CASSAGTPRNQPQHF. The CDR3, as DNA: TGTGCCAGTAGTGCCGGGACTCCCCGCAATCAGCCCCAGCATTTT.

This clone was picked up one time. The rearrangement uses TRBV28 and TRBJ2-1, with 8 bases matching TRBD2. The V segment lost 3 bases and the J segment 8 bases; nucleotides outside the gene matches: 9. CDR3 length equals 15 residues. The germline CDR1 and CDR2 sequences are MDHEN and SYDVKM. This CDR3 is CASSFPAGGSYEQFF. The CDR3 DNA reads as TGTGCCAGCAGTTTCCCGGCGGGGGGCAGTTATGAGCAGTTCTTC.

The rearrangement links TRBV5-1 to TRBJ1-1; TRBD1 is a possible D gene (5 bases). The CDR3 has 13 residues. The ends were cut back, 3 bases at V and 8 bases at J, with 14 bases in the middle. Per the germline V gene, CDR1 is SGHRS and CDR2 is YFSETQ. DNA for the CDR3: TGCGCCAGCAGCTGGGGGGTCGACGCGGAAGCTTTCTTT. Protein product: CASSWGVDAEAFF. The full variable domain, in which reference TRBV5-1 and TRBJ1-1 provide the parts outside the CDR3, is KAGVTQTPRYLIKTRGQQVTLSCSPISGHRSVSWYQQTPGQGLQFLFEYFSETQRNKGNFPGRFSGRQFSNSRSEMNVSTLELGDSALYLCASSWGVDAEAFFGQGTRLTVV.

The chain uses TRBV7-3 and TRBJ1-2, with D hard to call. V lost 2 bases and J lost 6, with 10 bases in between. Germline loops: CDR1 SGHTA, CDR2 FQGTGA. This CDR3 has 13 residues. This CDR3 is CASSLVEGNGYTF. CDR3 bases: TGTGCCAGCAGCTTAGTGGAGGGAAATGGCTACACCTTC.

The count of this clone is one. The CDR3 DNA reads as TGTGCCAGCAGCTTGGGCACTCTTGGGGAAAAACTGTTTTTT. It codes for CASSLGTLGEKLFF. V usage is TRBV7-9 and J usage is TRBJ1-4; the D is unclear. Looked up from germline, CDR1 is SEHNR and CDR2 is FQNEAQ (reference sequence). V gave up 3 bases and J gave up 8 bases, with 13 bases separating them. The CDR3 has 14 residues.

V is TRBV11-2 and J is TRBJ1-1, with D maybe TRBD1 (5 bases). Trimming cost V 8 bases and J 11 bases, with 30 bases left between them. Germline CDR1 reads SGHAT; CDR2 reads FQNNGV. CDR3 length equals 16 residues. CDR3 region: CASRRPRGESGTSAFF. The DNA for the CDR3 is TGTGCCAGCCGCCGCCCCAGAGGGGAAAGCGGGACGAGCGCTTTCTTT.

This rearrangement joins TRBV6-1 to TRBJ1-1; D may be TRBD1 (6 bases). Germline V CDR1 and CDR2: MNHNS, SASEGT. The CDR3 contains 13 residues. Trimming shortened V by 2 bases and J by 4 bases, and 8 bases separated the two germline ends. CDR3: CASSELGATEAFF. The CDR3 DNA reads TGTGCCAGCAGTGAATTGGGGGCCACTGAAGCTTTCTTT.

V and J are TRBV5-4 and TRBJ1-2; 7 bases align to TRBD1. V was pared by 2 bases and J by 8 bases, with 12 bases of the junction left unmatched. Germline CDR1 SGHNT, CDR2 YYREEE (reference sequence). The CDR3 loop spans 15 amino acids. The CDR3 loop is CASSFWSTGVGGYTF. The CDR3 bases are TGTGCCAGCAGCTTCTGGTCTACAGGGGTTGGGGGCTACACCTTC.

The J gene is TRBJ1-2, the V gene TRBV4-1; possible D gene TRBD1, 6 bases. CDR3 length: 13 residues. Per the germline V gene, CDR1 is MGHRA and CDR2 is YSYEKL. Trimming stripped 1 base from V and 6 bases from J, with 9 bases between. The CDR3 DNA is TGCGCCAGCAGCCAAGGGGCAGGGGATGGCTACACCTTC. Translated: CASSQGAGDGYTF.

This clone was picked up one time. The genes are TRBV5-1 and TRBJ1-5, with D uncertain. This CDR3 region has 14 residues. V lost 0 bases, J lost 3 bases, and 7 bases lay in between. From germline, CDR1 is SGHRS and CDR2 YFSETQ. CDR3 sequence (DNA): TGCGCCAGCAGCTTGGGGGGAGACAATCAGCCCCAGCATTTT. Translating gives CASSLGGDNQPQHF.

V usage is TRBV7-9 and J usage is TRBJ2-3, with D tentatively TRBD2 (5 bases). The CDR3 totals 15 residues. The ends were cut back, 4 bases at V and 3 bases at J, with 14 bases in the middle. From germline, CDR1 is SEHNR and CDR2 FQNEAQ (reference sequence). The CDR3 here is CASSSPLRTTDTQYF. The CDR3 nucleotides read TGTGCCAGCAGCTCCCCGCTGAGGACTACAGATACGCAGTATTTT.

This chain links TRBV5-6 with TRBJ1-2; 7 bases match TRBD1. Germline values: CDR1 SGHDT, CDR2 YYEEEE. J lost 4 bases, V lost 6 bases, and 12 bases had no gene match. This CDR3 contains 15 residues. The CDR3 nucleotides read TGTGCCAGCACCCTGGGTCCAAAGGGGGCCTATGGCTACACCTTC. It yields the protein CASTLGPKGAYGYTF. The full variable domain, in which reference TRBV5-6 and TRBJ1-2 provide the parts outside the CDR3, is DAGVTQSPTHLIKTRGQQVTLRCSPKSGHDTVSWYQQALGQGPQFIFQYYEEEERQRGNFPDRFSGHQFPNYSSELNVNALLLGDSALYLCASTLGPKGAYGYTFGSGTRLTVV.

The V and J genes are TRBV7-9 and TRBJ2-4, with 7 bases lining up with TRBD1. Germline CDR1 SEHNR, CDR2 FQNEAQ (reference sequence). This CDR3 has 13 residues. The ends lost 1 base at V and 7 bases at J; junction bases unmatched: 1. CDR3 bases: TGTGCCAGCAGCTTAGGGACAGGTAACATTCAGTACTTC. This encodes CASSLGTGNIQYF.

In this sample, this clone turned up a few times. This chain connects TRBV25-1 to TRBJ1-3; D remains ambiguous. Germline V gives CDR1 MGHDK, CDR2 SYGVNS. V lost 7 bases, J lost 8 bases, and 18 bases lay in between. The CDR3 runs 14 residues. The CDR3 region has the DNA TGTGCCAGCACCCCCGGGTCAGAAGTAGACACCATATATTTT. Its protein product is CASTPGSEVDTIYF.